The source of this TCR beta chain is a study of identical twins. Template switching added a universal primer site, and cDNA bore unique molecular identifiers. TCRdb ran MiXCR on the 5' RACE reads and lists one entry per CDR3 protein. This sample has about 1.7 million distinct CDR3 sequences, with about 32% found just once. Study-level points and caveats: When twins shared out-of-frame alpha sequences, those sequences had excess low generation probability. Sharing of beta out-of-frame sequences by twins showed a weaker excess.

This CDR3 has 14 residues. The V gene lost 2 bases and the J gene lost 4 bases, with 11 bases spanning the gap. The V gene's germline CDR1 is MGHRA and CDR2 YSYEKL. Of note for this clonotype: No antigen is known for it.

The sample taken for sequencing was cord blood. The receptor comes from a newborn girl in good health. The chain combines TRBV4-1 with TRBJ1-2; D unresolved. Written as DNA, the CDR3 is TGCGCCAGCAGCCAAATCGGCCGCCCCTATGGCTACACCTTC. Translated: CASSQIGRPYGYTF.